The entry below describes one TCR beta chain. These data belong to a study of T cell changes during pregnancy in multiple sclerosis. TCRdb's copy holds only in-frame clones and misses some; the assay was immunoSEQ multiplex PCR. In the table there are 20,000 to 25,000 clones, about 90% of which are singletons. Germline V gene lookup returns CDR1 SGHDT and CDR2 YYEEEE. V was trimmed by 2 bases and J by 4 bases, leaving 10 bases between them. CDR3 length equals 14 residues. The sequencing used CD8+ T cells from peripheral blood mononuclear cells, collected after pregnancy. V gene TRBV5-6 combines with J gene TRBJ1-5; tentative D call: TRBD1 (5 bases). This clonotype originated in a female donor with multiple sclerosis, enrolled in a pregnancy study. CDR3 region: CASSFLQGNQPQHF. The CDR3 DNA reads as TGTGCCAGCAGCTTCCTGCAGGGTAATCAGCCCCAGCATTTT.